This T cell receptor beta chain was sequenced in a study of CD8+ T cells in alopecia areata. Across the study: Patients in the study were on tofacitinib for 6 to 18 months, then off it for 6 months. Study outcomes and limitations: Scalp data also include sequences from resident alphabeta T cells of normal skin. Lesional scalp, especially alopecia totalis/universalis, showed higher clonality than normal scalp.

There are many counts of this clone. Antigen: not known. Following extraction, RNA underwent reverse transcription to cDNA, which served as the sequencing template. Sequenced by immunoSEQ multiplex PCR; TCRdb stores in-frame clones only, minus some. The repertoire holds around 140,000 clones, with about half as singletons. Peripheral blood and lesional scalp punch biopsies were taken from alopecia areata patients. Trimming shortened V by 0 bases and J by 2 bases, and 7 bases separated the two germline ends. CDR3 length: 14 residues. Germline CDR1 LNHNV, CDR2 YYDKDF (reference sequence). The specimen was CD4+ T cells sorted from blood, collected at week 0. The chain couples TRBV15 to TRBJ2-5; no firm D call. The sequence came from a human donor with alopecia areata. CDR3 in DNA: TGTGCCACCAGCAGAGATTATTCTCAAGAGACCCAGTACTTC. Translated, it gives CATSRDYSQETQYF.